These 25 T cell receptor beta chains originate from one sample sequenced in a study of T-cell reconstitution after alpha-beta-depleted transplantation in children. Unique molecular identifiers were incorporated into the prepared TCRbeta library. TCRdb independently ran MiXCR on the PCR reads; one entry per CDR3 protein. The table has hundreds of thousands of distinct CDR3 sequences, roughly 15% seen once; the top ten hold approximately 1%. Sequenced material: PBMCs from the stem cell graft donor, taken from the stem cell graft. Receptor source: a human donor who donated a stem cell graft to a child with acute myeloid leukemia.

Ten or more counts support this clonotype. The CDR3 DNA follows: TGTGCCAGCAGCCCGAGCGTTGATGAGCAGTTCTTC. Translated, it gives CASSPSVDEQFF. The V call is TRBV7-8, the J call TRBJ2-1; D not resolved. Trimming took off 5 bases at V and 8 bases at J, with 10 bases between the two ends. Per germline, CDR1 SGHVS and CDR2 FQNEAQ. The CDR3 sequence is 12 residues long.

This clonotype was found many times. The CDR3, as DNA: TGTGCCAGCACCGTGATGGGACAGGGGGCAGATACGCAGTATTTT. Translation: CASTVMGQGADTQYF. The chain couples TRBV5-5 to TRBJ2-3, with 11 nucleotides matching TRBD1. Germline CDR1 SGHKS, CDR2 YYEKEE (reference sequence). The V gene end was trimmed by 6 bases and the J gene end by 4 bases; junction bases not matched to a gene: 7. This CDR3 has 15 residues. Variable domain in full (rest from reference TRBV5-5 and TRBJ2-3): DAGVTQSPTHLIKTRGQQVTLRCSPISGHKSVSWYQQVLGQGPQFIFQYYEKEERGRGNFPDRFSARQFPNYSSELNVNALLLGDSALYLCASTVMGQGADTQYFGPGTRLTVL.

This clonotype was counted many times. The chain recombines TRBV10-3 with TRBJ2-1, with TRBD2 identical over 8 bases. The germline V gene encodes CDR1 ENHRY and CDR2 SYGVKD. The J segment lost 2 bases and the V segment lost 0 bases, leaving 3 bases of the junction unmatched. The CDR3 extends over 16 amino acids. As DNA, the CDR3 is TGTGCCATCAGTGAGTCGTCAGCGGGGGCCTACAATGAGCAGTTCTTC. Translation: CAISESSAGAYNEQFF.

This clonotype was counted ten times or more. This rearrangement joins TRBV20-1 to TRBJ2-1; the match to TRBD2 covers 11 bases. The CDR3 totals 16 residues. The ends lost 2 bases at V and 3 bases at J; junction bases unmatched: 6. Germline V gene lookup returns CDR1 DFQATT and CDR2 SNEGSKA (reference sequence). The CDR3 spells CSARTIAGGDYNEQFF. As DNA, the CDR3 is TGCAGTGCTAGAACCATAGCGGGGGGGGACTACAATGAGCAGTTCTTC.

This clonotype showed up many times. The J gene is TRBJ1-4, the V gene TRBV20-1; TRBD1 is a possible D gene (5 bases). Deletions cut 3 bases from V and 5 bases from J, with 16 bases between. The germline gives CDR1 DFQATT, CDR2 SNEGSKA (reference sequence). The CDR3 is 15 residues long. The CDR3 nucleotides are TGCAGTGCTAGGGGGAGGGGATCGGGAAATGAAAAACTGTTTTTT. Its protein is CSARGRGSGNEKLFF.

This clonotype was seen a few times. In DNA, the CDR3 is TGTGCCACCAGCAGAAGGGGGCTCGCGGGGGGAAATGAGCAGTTCTTC. As protein: CATSRRGLAGGNEQFF. This chain links TRBV15 with TRBJ2-1; D may be TRBD2 (8 bases). The CDR3 is 16 residues long. Per germline, CDR1 LNHNV and CDR2 YYDKDF (reference sequence). The V and J ends lost 2 bases and 7 bases respectively, with 18 bases between them.

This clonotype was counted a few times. CDR3 coding DNA: TGTGCCAGCAGCGTAGCTACAGGGGCCGGGGAGCTGTTTTTT. Translating it yields CASSVATGAGELFF. The rearrangement joins TRBV9 to TRBJ2-2; 7 nucleotides align to TRBD1. CDR3 length: 14 residues. Germline CDR1 is SGDLS and CDR2 is YYNGEE. V shed 0 bases and J 6 bases; nucleotides not matched to a gene: 2. Combining the CDR3 with reference TRBV9 and TRBJ2-2 gives the whole variable domain DSGVTQTPKHLITATGQRVTLRCSPRSGDLSVYWYQQSLDQGLQFLIQYYNGEERAKGNILERFSAQQFPDLHSELNLSSLELGDSALYFCASSVATGAGELFFGEGSRLTVL.

CDR3 amino acids: CASSLAGTVETQYF. The DNA of the CDR3 is TGTGCCAGCAGCTTAGCGGGGACTGTGGAGACCCAGTACTTC. The chain recombines TRBV7-9 with TRBJ2-5; D might be TRBD2 (6 bases). The ends were cut back, 0 bases at V and 5 bases at J, with 10 bases in the middle. Germline CDR1 SEHNR, CDR2 FQNEAQ (reference sequence). There are 14 residues in the CDR3.

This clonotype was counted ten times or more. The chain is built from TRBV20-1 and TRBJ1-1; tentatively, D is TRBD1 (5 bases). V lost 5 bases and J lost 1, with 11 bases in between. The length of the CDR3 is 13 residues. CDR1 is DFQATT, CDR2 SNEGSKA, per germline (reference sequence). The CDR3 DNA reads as TGCAGTGCTTGGGGGGACTCGAACACTGAAGCTTTCTTT. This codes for CSAWGDSNTEAFF.

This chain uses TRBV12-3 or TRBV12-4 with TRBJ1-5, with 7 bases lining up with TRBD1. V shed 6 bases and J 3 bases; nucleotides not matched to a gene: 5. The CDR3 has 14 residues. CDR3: CASSLTGFNQPQHF. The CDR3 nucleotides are TGTGCCAGCAGCTTGACAGGGTTCAATCAGCCCCAGCATTTT.

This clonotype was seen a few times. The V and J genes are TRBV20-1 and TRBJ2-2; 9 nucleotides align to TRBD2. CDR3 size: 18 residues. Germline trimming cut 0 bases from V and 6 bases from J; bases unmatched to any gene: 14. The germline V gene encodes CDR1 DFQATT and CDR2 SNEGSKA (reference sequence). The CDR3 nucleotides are TGCAGTGCTAGAGATTTTCGGCGGGGGGGCACTCTGGCCGGGGAGCTGTTTTTT. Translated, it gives CSARDFRRGGTLAGELFF.

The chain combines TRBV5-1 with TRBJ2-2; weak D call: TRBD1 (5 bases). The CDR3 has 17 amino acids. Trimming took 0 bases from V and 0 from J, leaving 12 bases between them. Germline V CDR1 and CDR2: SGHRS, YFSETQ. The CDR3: CASSLDTAGTNTGELFF. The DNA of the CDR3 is TGCGCCAGCAGCTTGGATACCGCAGGGACGAACACCGGGGAGCTGTTTTTT.

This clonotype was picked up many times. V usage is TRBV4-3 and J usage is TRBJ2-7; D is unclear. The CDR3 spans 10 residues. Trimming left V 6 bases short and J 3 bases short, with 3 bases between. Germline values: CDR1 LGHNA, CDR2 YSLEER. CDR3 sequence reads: CASRDYEQYF. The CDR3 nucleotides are TGCGCCAGCAGAGACTACGAGCAGTACTTC.

The CDR3 spells CASSPGQLWGNQPQHF. CDR3 DNA sequence: TGTGCCAGCAGCCCGGGACAGCTTTGGGGCAATCAGCCCCAGCATTTT. The chain has TRBV12-3 or TRBV12-4 and TRBJ1-5; 7 positions match TRBD1. The CDR3 runs to 16 residues. After removal of 6 bases from V and 2 bases from J, the junction contained 10 bases not matched to a gene.

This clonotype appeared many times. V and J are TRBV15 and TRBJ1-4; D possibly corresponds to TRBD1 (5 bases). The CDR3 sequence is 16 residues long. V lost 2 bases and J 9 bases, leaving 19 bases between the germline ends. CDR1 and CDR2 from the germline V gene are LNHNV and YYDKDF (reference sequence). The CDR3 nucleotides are TGTGCCACCAGCAGACAACTCGAAAAAGGGGCTAAAAAACTGTTTTTT. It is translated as CATSRQLEKGAKKLFF.

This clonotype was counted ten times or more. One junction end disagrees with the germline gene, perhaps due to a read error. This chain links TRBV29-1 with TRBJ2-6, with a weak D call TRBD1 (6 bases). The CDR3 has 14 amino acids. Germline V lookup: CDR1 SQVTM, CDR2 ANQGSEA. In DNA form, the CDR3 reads TGCAGCGTGGAAGGGGGCTCTGGGGCCAACGTCCTGACTTTC. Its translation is CSVEGGSGANVLTF.

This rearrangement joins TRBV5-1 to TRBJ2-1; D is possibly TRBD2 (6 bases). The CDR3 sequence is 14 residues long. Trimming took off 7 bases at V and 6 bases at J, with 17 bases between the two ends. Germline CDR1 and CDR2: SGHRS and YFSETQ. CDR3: CASSLAGSSNEQFF. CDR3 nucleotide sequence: TGCGCCAGCTCCCTCGCCGGGAGCTCCAATGAGCAGTTCTTC.

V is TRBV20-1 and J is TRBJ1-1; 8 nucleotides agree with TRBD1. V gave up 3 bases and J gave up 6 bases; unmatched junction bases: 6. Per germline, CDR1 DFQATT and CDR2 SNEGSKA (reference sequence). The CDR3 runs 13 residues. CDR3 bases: TGCAGTGCTAGGACAGGGGCTGTCGCTGAAGCTTTCTTT. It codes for CSARTGAVAEAFF.

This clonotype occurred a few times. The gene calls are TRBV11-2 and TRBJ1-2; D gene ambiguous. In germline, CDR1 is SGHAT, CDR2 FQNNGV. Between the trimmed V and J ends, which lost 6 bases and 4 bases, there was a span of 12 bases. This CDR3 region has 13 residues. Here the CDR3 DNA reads TGTGCCAGCAGTGCTACTTCTACCTATGGCTACACCTTC. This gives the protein CASSATSTYGYTF. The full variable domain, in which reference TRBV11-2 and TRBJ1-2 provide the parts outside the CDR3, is EAGVAQSPRYKIIEKRQSVAFWCNPISGHATLYWYQQILGQGPKLLIQFQNNGVVDDSQLPKDRFSAERLKGVDSTLKIQPAKLEDSAVYLCASSATSTYGYTFGSGTRLTVV.

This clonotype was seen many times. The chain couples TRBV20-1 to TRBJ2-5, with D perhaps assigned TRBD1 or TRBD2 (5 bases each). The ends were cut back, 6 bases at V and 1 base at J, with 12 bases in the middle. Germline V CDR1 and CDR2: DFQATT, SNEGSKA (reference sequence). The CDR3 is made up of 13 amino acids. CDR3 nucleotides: TGCAGTGCGGGGCAAGCGGCCCAAGAGACCCAGTACTTC. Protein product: CSAGQAAQETQYF.

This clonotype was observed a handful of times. The CDR3 nucleotides read TGTGCCAGCAGCGTGGGACTTCTTGGCTACACCTTC. It yields the protein CASSVGLLGYTF. The V call is TRBV5-6, the J call TRBJ1-2; D possibly corresponds to TRBD1 (5 bases). Germline lookup yields CDR1 SGHDT and CDR2 YYEEEE. Between the trimmed V and J ends, which lost 4 bases and 7 bases, there was a span of 11 bases. This CDR3 region has 12 residues.

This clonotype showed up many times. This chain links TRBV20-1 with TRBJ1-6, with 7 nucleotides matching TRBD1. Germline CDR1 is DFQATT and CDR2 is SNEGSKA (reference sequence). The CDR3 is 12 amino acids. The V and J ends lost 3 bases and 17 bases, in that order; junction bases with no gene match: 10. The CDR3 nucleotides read TGCAGTGCTAGGGCTCCCGGGACAGCATTCCACTTT. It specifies CSARAPGTAFHF.

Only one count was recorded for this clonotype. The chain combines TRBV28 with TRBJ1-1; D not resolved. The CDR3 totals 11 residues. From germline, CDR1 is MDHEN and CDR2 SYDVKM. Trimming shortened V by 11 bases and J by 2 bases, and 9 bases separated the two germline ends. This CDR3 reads CASVFNTEAFF. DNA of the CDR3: TGTGCCTCCGTGTTCAACACTGAAGCTTTCTTT.

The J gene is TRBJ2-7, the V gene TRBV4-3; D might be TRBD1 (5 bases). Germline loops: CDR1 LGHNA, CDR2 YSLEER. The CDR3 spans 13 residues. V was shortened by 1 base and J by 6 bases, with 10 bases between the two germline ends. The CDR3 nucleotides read TGCGCCAGCAGCCAAGGCTTAGACAGCGAGCAGTACTTC. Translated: CASSQGLDSEQYF.

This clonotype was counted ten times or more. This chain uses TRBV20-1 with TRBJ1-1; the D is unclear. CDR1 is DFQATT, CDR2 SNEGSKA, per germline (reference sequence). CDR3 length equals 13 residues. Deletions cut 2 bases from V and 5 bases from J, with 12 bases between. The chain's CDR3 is CSARSGSKTEAFF. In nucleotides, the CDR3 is TGCAGTGCTAGATCGGGGTCGAAGACTGAAGCTTTCTTT.